What follows are 30 T cell receptor beta chains derived from one specimen sequenced in a study of cytomegalovirus exposure and HLA in healthy donors. Use of 60 Vbeta and 13 Jbeta primers characterized the PCR. The method was immunoSEQ multiplex PCR; TCRdb's version includes in-frame clones alone and lacks a portion of them. Of approximately 190,000 clones in the sample, more than 75% were seen once. The specimen was PBMCs. The receptors stem from a woman aged 45-59 years in good health and CMV-seropositive.

This clone showed up just a few times. The rearrangement uses TRBV30 and TRBJ1-4, with TRBD1 as a possible D gene (5 bases). V gave up 0 bases and J gave up 8 bases, with 10 bases separating them. The CDR3 has 13 residues. Germline V gene sequence: CDR1 GTSNPN, CDR2 SVGIG (reference sequence). The CDR3 coding sequence is TGTGCCTGGAGTGTCGGACATCGGGAAAAACTGTTTTTT. Amino acid sequence: CAWSVGHREKLFF. The full variable domain, rest sourced from reference TRBV30 and TRBJ1-4, is SQTIHQWPATLVQPVGSPLSLECTVEGTSNPNLYWYRQAAGRGLQLLFYSVGIGQISSEVPQNLSASRPQDRQFILSSKKLLLSDSGFYLCAWSVGHREKLFFGSGTQLSVL.

V and J are TRBV6-5 and TRBJ2-2, with 7 bases fitting TRBD1. From germline, CDR1 is MNHEY and CDR2 SVGAGI. The CDR3 totals 16 residues. V trimming: 0 bases; J trimming: 5 bases; junction bases outside the gene matches: 6. The CDR3 loop reads CASSYSGGEGTGELFF. The CDR3 DNA is TGTGCCAGCAGTTACTCAGGGGGCGAGGGAACCGGGGAGCTGTTTTTT.

The genes are TRBV4-2 and TRBJ2-7, with a tentative D call TRBD1 (5 bases). This CDR3 has 14 residues. V was shortened by 5 bases and J by 7 bases, with 18 bases between the two germline ends. From germline, CDR1 is LGHNA and CDR2 YNFKEQ. In DNA, the CDR3 is TGTGCCAGCAGCTTTAATCAGGGCTGGGGAGAGCAGTACTTC. This encodes CASSFNQGWGEQYF.

The chain has TRBV4-3 and TRBJ1-4, with D possibly TRBD1 on 6 matching bases. Trimming stripped 4 bases from V and 5 bases from J, with 14 bases between. Looked up from germline, CDR1 is LGHNA and CDR2 is YSLEER. This CDR3 region has 15 residues. The CDR3 sequence is CASSLRGRVNEKLFF. The CDR3 DNA sequence: TGCGCCAGCAGCCTCAGGGGAAGGGTAAATGAAAAACTGTTTTTT.

The V call is TRBV7-6, the J call TRBJ1-4; 9 bases match TRBD1. The J segment lost 7 bases and the V segment lost 3 bases, leaving 0 bases of the junction unmatched. CDR1 and CDR2 from the germline V gene are SGHVS and FNYEAQ. The CDR3 extends over 13 amino acids. CDR3 sequence (DNA): TGTGCCAGCAGCTTGACAGGGGGTGAAAAACTGTTTTTT. Amino acids: CASSLTGGEKLFF.

V gene TRBV7-2 combines with J gene TRBJ2-3; 9 bases are shared with TRBD1. J was trimmed by 5 bases and V by 3 bases; bases with no gene match: 6. This CDR3 has 15 residues. Germline lookup yields CDR1 SGHTA and CDR2 FQGNSA. As DNA, the CDR3 is TGTGCCAGCAGCTTCGGGACAGGGTCACGAGATACGCAGTATTTT. The encoded protein is CASSFGTGSRDTQYF.

CDR3 loop: CASSRGEGIRAEQYF. In DNA, the CDR3 is TGTGCCAGCAGTCGAGGTGAGGGAATAAGGGCCGAGCAGTACTTC. The V call is TRBV28, the J call TRBJ2-7; the D gene is possibly TRBD2 (5 bases). This CDR3 contains 15 residues. Trimming took off 5 bases at V and 6 bases at J, with 20 bases between the two ends. CDR1 and CDR2 (germline): MDHEN, SYDVKM.

This rearrangement joins TRBV30 to TRBJ1-5; D is perhaps TRBD1 (6 bases). Germline loops: CDR1 GTSNPN, CDR2 SVGIG (reference sequence). The ends were cut back, 3 bases at V and 0 bases at J, with 6 bases in the middle. The CDR3 length is 13 residues. Written as DNA, the CDR3 is TGTGCCTGGAGCAGGGGTAGCAATCAGCCCCAGCATTTT. As protein: CAWSRGSNQPQHF.

The chain combines TRBV6-1 with TRBJ2-7, with D perhaps TRBD1 (5 bases). V gave up 6 bases and J gave up 3 bases, with 15 bases separating them. CDR1 and CDR2 (germline): MNHNS, SASEGT. The CDR3 has 14 residues. The CDR3, as DNA: TGTGCCAGCAGAACTACTGGGGCCCTCTACGAGCAGTACTTC. Translation: CASRTTGALYEQYF.

This sequence joins TRBV9 and TRBJ1-5; a weak D match, TRBD1 (6 bases). The germline V gene has CDR1 SGDLS and CDR2 YYNGEE. The CDR3 is made up of 15 amino acids. Trimming pared 3 bases from V and 0 bases from J, leaving 10 bases between. The CDR3 sequence is CASSGTAASNQPQHF. The CDR3 coding sequence is TGTGCCAGCAGCGGGACAGCTGCTAGCAATCAGCCCCAGCATTTT.

The chain couples TRBV28 to TRBJ1-4, with D possibly matching TRBD1 (6 bases). Trimming left V 5 bases short and J 8 bases short, with 18 bases between. CDR1 is MDHEN, CDR2 SYDVKM, per germline. The CDR3 contains 15 residues. This CDR3 is CASSARGAGEEKLFF. The DNA for the CDR3 is TGTGCCAGCAGTGCCCGGGGGGCAGGAGAGGAAAAACTGTTTTTT.

This rearrangement joins TRBV7-6 to TRBJ2-2; D uncertain. V was shortened by 5 bases and J by 5 bases, with 9 bases between the two germline ends. Germline lookup yields CDR1 SGHVS and CDR2 FNYEAQ. The CDR3 length is 13 residues. The CDR3 nucleotides read TGTGCCAGCAGCCCCAGACAAACCGGGGAGCTGTTTTTT. Translation: CASSPRQTGELFF.

This clone appeared once. The chain recombines TRBV27 with TRBJ1-1; weak D call: TRBD1 (6 bases). CDR3 length equals 14 residues. CDR1 is MNHEY and CDR2 is SMNVEV in the germline V gene (reference sequence). Trimming took 3 bases from V and 5 from J, leaving 13 bases between them. The CDR3 DNA reads as TGTGCCAGCAGTTTCAGGGGCCAGGGGACTGAAGCTTTCTTT. It yields the protein CASSFRGQGTEAFF.

This clone was picked up one time. Other DNA sequences in this specimen translate into the identical CDR3. This chain joins TRBV15 and TRBJ2-3; D remains ambiguous. Trimming stripped 0 bases from V and 5 bases from J, with 3 bases between. The CDR3 extends over 12 amino acids. CDR1 is LNHNV and CDR2 is YYDKDF in the germline V gene (reference sequence). As DNA, the CDR3 is TGTGCCACCAGCAGAGATATAGATACGCAGTATTTT. Translated: CATSRDIDTQYF.

The chain carries TRBV5-5 and TRBJ1-1; TRBD1 matches at 8 bases. The CDR3 spans 15 residues. V dropped 0 bases and J dropped 8; count of bases not matched to a gene: 9. Germline V gene sequence: CDR1 SGHKS, CDR2 YYEKEE (reference sequence). CDR3 in DNA: TGTGCCAGCAGCTTGGCCCCCCTACAGGGGGAAGAAGCTTTCTTT. This sequence encodes CASSLAPLQGEEAFF.

This clone turned up a few times. The V and J genes are TRBV7-9 and TRBJ1-1; D is perhaps TRBD1 (6 bases). In germline, CDR1 is SEHNR, CDR2 FQNEAQ (reference sequence). The CDR3 has 14 amino acids. V lost 5 bases and J lost 4, with 14 bases in between. The CDR3 protein is CASSVDRIGTEAFF. DNA of the CDR3: TGTGCCAGCAGCGTTGACAGGATTGGCACTGAAGCTTTCTTT.

V gene TRBV6-5 combines with J gene TRBJ1-2; 8 nucleotides match TRBD1. Germline CDR1 is MNHEY and CDR2 is SVGAGI. V lost 2 bases to trimming and J lost 5 bases; unmatched junction nucleotides: 4. The CDR3 has 14 residues. The CDR3 sequence is CASSYGTGTYGYTF. The CDR3 nucleotides read TGTGCCAGCAGTTACGGGACAGGAACATATGGCTACACCTTC.

The V gene is TRBV5-5, the J gene TRBJ1-2, with D unresolved. Trimming removed 2 bases from V and 4 bases from J, with 9 bases in between. CDR1 and CDR2 from the germline V gene are SGHKS and YYEKEE (reference sequence). There are 13 residues in the CDR3. The CDR3 reads CASSLVNSYGYTF. In DNA form, the CDR3 reads TGTGCCAGCAGCTTAGTAAACAGCTATGGCTACACCTTC.

This rearrangement joins TRBV7-6 to TRBJ2-7; the D is unclear. V lost 2 bases, J lost 3 bases, and 17 bases lay in between. The CDR3 runs 16 residues. The germline V gene has CDR1 SGHVS and CDR2 FNYEAQ. DNA of the CDR3: TGTGCCAGCAGCTTAAACGGCGGATTTGCGGACTACGAGCAGTACTTC. It is translated as CASSLNGGFADYEQYF.

The V call is TRBV5-1, the J call TRBJ2-3; weak D call: TRBD1 (7 bases). V lost 4 bases, J lost 2 bases, and 23 bases lay in between. The CDR3 contains 18 residues. Per the germline V gene, CDR1 is SGHRS and CDR2 is YFSETQ. The CDR3 sequence is CASSPQGGGGGLTDTQYF. CDR3 sequence (DNA): TGCGCCAGCAGCCCCCAAGGAGGGGGCGGTGGTCTCACAGATACGCAGTATTTT.

The genes are TRBV10-3 and TRBJ2-1, with D possibly matching TRBD1 (5 bases). Germline CDR1 ENHRY, CDR2 SYGVKD. Between the trimmed V and J ends, which lost 0 bases and 5 bases, there was a span of 8 bases. This CDR3 comprises 14 residues. The chain's CDR3 is CAISESTVHNEQFF. The CDR3 DNA reads as TGTGCCATCAGTGAGTCGACAGTTCACAATGAGCAGTTCTTC.

V gene TRBV4-2 combines with J gene TRBJ1-2; 9 nucleotides match TRBD1. Per germline, CDR1 LGHNA and CDR2 YNFKEQ. V was clipped by 0 bases and J by 7 bases; unmatched bases: 6. The CDR3 loop spans 15 amino acids. The DNA for the CDR3 is TGTGCCAGCAGCCAAGAAACAGGGGGCGCCTCTGGCTACACCTTC. Its protein is CASSQETGGASGYTF.

J is TRBJ2-5 and V is TRBV18; D is perhaps TRBD2 (5 bases). The length of the CDR3 is 15 residues. Deletions cut 0 bases from V and 5 bases from J, with 13 bases between. Per germline, CDR1 KGHSH and CDR2 LQKENI. The CDR3 loop reads CASSPPEWSGETQYF. CDR3 nucleotides: TGTGCCAGCTCACCACCAGAGTGGTCGGGGGAGACCCAGTACTTC.

V is TRBV6-5 and J is TRBJ2-1, with 10 positions matching TRBD1. The ends lost 5 bases at V and 6 bases at J; junction bases unmatched: 7. The CDR3 has 15 amino acids. Germline CDR1 is MNHEY and CDR2 is SVGAGI. CDR3 amino acids: CASSRNGQGVNEQFF. In DNA, the CDR3 is TGTGCCAGCAGTCGAAACGGACAGGGGGTCAATGAGCAGTTCTTC.

This chain uses TRBV9 with TRBJ2-1; 7 positions match TRBD1. V dropped 6 bases and J dropped 8; count of bases not matched to a gene: 14. Per the germline V gene, CDR1 is SGDLS and CDR2 is YYNGEE. This CDR3 is 15 amino acids long. CDR3 sequence: CASTRGQSLGDEQFF. The CDR3 DNA is TGTGCCAGCACAAGGGGACAGTCACTCGGGGATGAGCAGTTCTTC.

The V call is TRBV5-1, the J call TRBJ2-3, with TRBD2 identical over 9 bases. The V gene's germline CDR1 is SGHRS and CDR2 YFSETQ. CDR3 length: 14 residues. V was pared by 5 bases and J by 1 base, with 2 bases of the junction left unmatched. CDR3 nucleotide sequence: TGCGCCAGCAGTGGCGGGGGGGGCACAGATACGCAGTATTTT. Translation: CASSGGGGTDTQYF.

V usage is TRBV18 and J usage is TRBJ2-3, with 12 bases fitting TRBD2. The V segment lost 3 bases and the J segment 2 bases; nucleotides outside the gene matches: 3. Germline assignment: CDR1 KGHSH and CDR2 LQKENI. CDR3 length equals 16 residues. This CDR3 reads CASSPPSGGVTDTQYF. CDR3 DNA: TGTGCCAGCTCACCTCCTAGCGGGGGGGTCACAGATACGCAGTATTTT.

This chain links TRBV20-1 with TRBJ2-3; D may be TRBD2 (5 bases). The CDR3 is made up of 11 amino acids. Germline V CDR1 and CDR2: DFQATT, SNEGSKA (reference sequence). V gave up 7 bases and J gave up 3 bases, with 8 bases separating them. The DNA of the CDR3 is TGCAGTGGGGGAGAGACAGATACGCAGTATTTT. Translation gives CSGGETDTQYF.

The chain couples TRBV9 to TRBJ2-1; D is ambiguous. Germline CDR1 reads SGDLS; CDR2 reads YYNGEE. Trimming removed 0 bases at V and 9 bases at J, with 16 bases between. CDR3 length: 15 amino acids. The CDR3 DNA reads TGTGCCAGCAGCGTAGGCTCCCTAGGTTCTGGTGAGCAGTTCTTC. Amino acids: CASSVGSLGSGEQFF.

The rearrangement joins TRBV6-1 to TRBJ1-2; no reliable D call. Between the trimmed V and J ends, which lost 2 bases and 4 bases, there was a span of 8 bases. Per the germline V gene, CDR1 is MNHNS and CDR2 is SASEGT. The CDR3 runs 13 residues. The chain's CDR3 is CASSEQYLYGYTF. The CDR3, as DNA: TGTGCCAGCAGTGAACAGTACCTCTATGGCTACACCTTC.